These 3 T cell receptor beta chains originate from one sample sequenced in a study of blood T cell repertoires in COVID-19. Using immunoSEQ multiplex PCR, the repertoire was profiled, and TCRdb retains in-frame clones only, with some absent. The sample records about 350,000 clones, roughly 87% being singletons. Input material: PBMCs or T cells enriched from blood (not recorded which). These receptors all stem from a woman aged 25 to 39 who had recovered from COVID-19.

The chain has TRBV21-1 and TRBJ2-2; TRBD2 is the table's D call, not checked against the DNA. TRBV21-1 is listed as a pseudogene. The CDR3 length is 17 residues. CDR3 in amino acids: CASRGLAGGPAHGELFF. In DNA form, the CDR3 reads TGTGCCAGCCGGGGACTAGCGGGAGGGCCAGCCCATGGGGAGCTGTTTTTT.

This clone came up a few times. J is TRBJ1-6 and V is TRBV28, with unresolved D. CDR1 is MDHEN, CDR2 SYDVKM, per germline. Trimming removed 4 bases from V and 6 bases from J, with 7 bases in between. The CDR3 covers 13 residues. CDR3 protein: CASSSLINSPLHF. The CDR3 DNA follows: TGTGCCAGCAGTTCCCTTATTAATTCACCCCTCCACTTT.

DNA for the CDR3: TGTGCCAGCAGTGACCCTCCTCTGACAGGCTACACCTTC. It codes for CASSDPPLTGYTF. V is TRBV6-1 and J is TRBJ1-2; D is ambiguous. The CDR3 is 13 amino acids. Germline V gene lookup returns CDR1 MNHNS and CDR2 SASEGT. V was clipped by 3 bases and J by 8 bases, with 13 bases between them.